Each of the 18 T cell receptor beta chains below was sequenced from the same sample in a study of vaccination and CD4 T cells after COVID-19 (dated by TCRdb to the early 2020s). The library was generated by PCR. Sequenced on an Illumina iSeq 100. DNA from cultured CD4+ T cells underwent TCR sequencing with the Oncomine TCR Beta short-read assay at the Johns Hopkins FTIC core. The raw public data were reprocessed by TCRdb itself: fastp quality trimming at Q25, MiXCR clonotype calling, in-frame beta chains only. Every distinct CDR3 protein forms one entry, paired with its most common genes and DNA. The sample yields over 20,000 distinct CDR3 sequences; roughly half were counted once. The top ten hold 4.6% of the sample. The antigens for these receptors are not known. The sample's treatment or condition label, decoded: roughly 11-day PBMC culture with coronavirus spike peptide pools or control peptides (ViraFEST assay).

Sequencing was carried out using CD4+ T cells from blood, cultured in vitro. These receptors came from a human donor who had recovered from COVID-19.

The chain links TRBV6-1 to TRBJ2-7, with D perhaps being TRBD1 or TRBD2 (5 bases each). The CDR3 contains 14 residues. CDR1 and CDR2 from the germline V gene are MNHNS and SASEGT. V was clipped by 7 bases and J by 7 bases, with 20 bases between them. The CDR3 region is CASTWDGATGEQYF. The CDR3 DNA reads TGTGCCAGCACTTGGGACGGCGCAACGGGGGAGCAGTACTTC.

This chain links TRBV20-1 with TRBJ1-5; 8 bases are a match to TRBD1. Germline CDR1 is DFQATT and CDR2 is SNEGSKA (reference sequence). Trimming cost V 8 bases and J 6 bases; bases outside gene matches: 21. The CDR3 loop spans 17 amino acids. The CDR3 loop reads CSTQVRTPGQVAQPQHF. The CDR3 DNA reads as TGCAGTACTCAAGTACGAACTCCGGGACAGGTAGCTCAGCCCCAGCATTTT.

This clonotype was recorded a few times. The CDR3 nucleotides read TGTGCCAGCAGCTTAGAAAGGAACCAGCCCCAGCATTTT. Amino acids: CASSLERNQPQHF. This chain uses TRBV7-8 with TRBJ1-5; D is unresolved. V lost 1 base, J lost 7 bases, and 8 bases lay in between. The CDR3 has 13 amino acids. In germline, CDR1 is SGHVS, CDR2 FQNEAQ.

This clonotype appeared a few times. This chain connects TRBV7-2 to TRBJ2-7; 9 bases are shared with TRBD2. The J segment lost 1 base and the V segment lost 1 base, leaving 5 bases of the junction unmatched. The germline gives CDR1 SGHTA, CDR2 FQGNSA. The CDR3 has 16 amino acids. CDR3 residues: CASSLEAGGNSYEQYF. The DNA for the CDR3 is TGTGCCAGCAGCTTAGAGGCGGGGGGGAATTCCTACGAGCAGTACTTC.

The genes are TRBV19 and TRBJ2-1; D could derive from TRBD1 or TRBD2 (5 bases each). The CDR3 covers 12 residues. Germline V gene data show CDR1 as LNHDA and CDR2 as SQIVND (reference sequence). With 6 bases removed from V and 6 bases from J, the gap between germline ends came to 9 bases. The CDR3 protein is CASRRGANEQFF. The CDR3 bases are TGTGCCAGTAGAAGAGGGGCCAATGAGCAGTTCTTC.

The V gene is TRBV19, the J gene TRBJ2-3; D not certain. Germline V lookup: CDR1 LNHDA, CDR2 SQIVND (reference sequence). The V end was cut by 6 bases, the J end by 0 bases, with 7 bases between. This CDR3 is built from 13 residues. CDR3 sequence: CASREISTDTQYF. The CDR3 bases are TGTGCCAGTAGAGAAATTAGCACAGATACGCAGTATTTT.

CDR3 region: CASSLGGKKADTQYF. CDR3 DNA sequence: TGTGCCAGCAGCTTAGGAGGGAAGAAGGCAGATACGCAGTATTTT. The chain combines TRBV7-6 with TRBJ2-3; tentative D call: TRBD2 (5 bases). CDR3 length: 15 residues. The V and J ends lost 1 base and 4 bases respectively, with 12 bases between them. In germline, CDR1 is SGHVS, CDR2 FNYEAQ.

V and J are TRBV20-1 and TRBJ1-2; D remains unclear. Trimming pared 6 bases from V and 2 bases from J, leaving 13 bases between. Germline values: CDR1 DFQATT, CDR2 SNEGSKA (reference sequence). This CDR3 is 13 amino acids long. The CDR3 DNA follows: TGCAGTGCGGCGACTGGGCTAAACTATGGCTACACCTTC. Protein product: CSAATGLNYGYTF.

The chain links TRBV4-3 to TRBJ2-7; D unresolved. V lost 1 base to trimming and J lost 12 bases, with 16 bases between them. Germline V CDR1 and CDR2: LGHNA, YSLEER. This CDR3 is 13 amino acids long. Here the CDR3 reads CASSQAVTTAMYF. The DNA of the CDR3 is TGCGCCAGCAGCCAAGCAGTCACGACTGCGATGTACTTC.

The chain employs TRBV28 and TRBJ2-2, with D tentatively TRBD1 or TRBD2 (5 bases each). CDR3 size: 16 residues. CDR1 and CDR2 from the germline V gene are MDHEN and SYDVKM. Trimming took off 5 bases at V and 2 bases at J, with 15 bases between the two ends. The CDR3 nucleotides are TGTGCCAGCAGTCCCTCGGGACGGAGAAACACCGGGGAGCTGTTTTTT. It encodes CASSPSGRRNTGELFF.

This clonotype was seen a handful of times. This chain uses TRBV6-1 with TRBJ2-5, with TRBD1 identical over 11 bases. V was pared by 6 bases and J by 5 bases, with 5 bases of the junction left unmatched. The CDR3 is made up of 14 amino acids. Germline V gene lookup returns CDR1 MNHNS and CDR2 SASEGT. In DNA form, the CDR3 reads TGTGCCAGCAGGGACAGGGGGCTAGGGGAGACCCAGTACTTC. It encodes CASRDRGLGETQYF.

The rearrangement joins TRBV6-5 to TRBJ2-7, with unresolved D. The germline V gene has CDR1 MNHEY and CDR2 SVGAGI. V was cut by 4 bases and J by 6 bases, with 4 bases left in between. This CDR3 is built from 10 residues. Here the CDR3 DNA reads TGTGCCAGCAGTTTCGGCGAGCAGTACTTC. Translated: CASSFGEQYF.

The chain joins TRBV29-1 to TRBJ2-7; maybe TRBD1 (5 bases). Germline values: CDR1 SQVTM, CDR2 ANQGSEA. The CDR3 consists of 13 residues. The V end lost 5 bases, the J end lost 0 bases, and 11 bases lay between the germline ends. CDR3 sequence (DNA): TGCAGCGTTAAAGTACAGGCCTCCTACGAGCAGTACTTC. It specifies CSVKVQASYEQYF.

This clonotype has more than one count but fewer than ten. V and J are TRBV14 and TRBJ1-2; D gene uncertain. Germline CDR1 reads SGHDN; CDR2 reads FVKESK. The CDR3 has 13 residues. V lost 0 bases, J lost 8 bases, and 10 bases lay in between. CDR3 sequence (DNA): TGTGCCAGCAGCCAAGACTTTGCGGCGGGCTACACCTTC. Amino acid sequence: CASSQDFAAGYTF. The whole variable domain, filled in from reference TRBV14 and TRBJ1-2, reads EAGVTQFPSHSVIEKGQTVTLRCDPISGHDNLYWYRRVMGKEIKFLLHFVKESKQDESGMPNNRFLAERTGGTYSTLKVQPAELEDSGVYFCASSQDFAAGYTFGSGTRLTVV.

Written as DNA, the CDR3 is TGTGCCAGTAGTTACTCCGGGACTAGCGGGGCCTACGAGCAGTACTTC. Translation gives CASSYSGTSGAYEQYF. This sequence joins TRBV19 and TRBJ2-7; 13 bases fit TRBD2. This CDR3 spans 16 amino acids. V was pared by 5 bases and J by 2 bases, with 6 bases of the junction left unmatched. Germline lookup yields CDR1 LNHDA and CDR2 SQIVND (reference sequence).

V is TRBV7-9 and J is TRBJ1-1; no reliable D call. Germline CDR1 and CDR2: SEHNR and FQNEAQ (reference sequence). V lost 3 bases and J lost 5, with 10 bases in between. CDR3 length: 13 residues. Here the CDR3 reads CASSFLAATEAFF. In DNA, the CDR3 is TGTGCCAGCAGCTTCCTGGCAGCTACTGAAGCTTTCTTT.

The chain couples TRBV9 to TRBJ1-4, with D unclear. This CDR3 spans 13 amino acids. V lost 3 bases and J lost 7, with 10 bases in between. Germline CDR1 and CDR2: SGDLS and YYNGEE. CDR3 in DNA: TGTGCCAGCAGCGGACGGTCGGGTGAAAAACTGTTTTTT. Protein product: CASSGRSGEKLFF.

In this sample, this clonotype turned up once. The V and J genes are TRBV29-1 and TRBJ2-3; TRBD2 is a possible D gene (7 bases). Trimming took off 6 bases at V and 4 bases at J, with 17 bases between the two ends. The V gene's germline CDR1 is SQVTM and CDR2 ANQGSEA. The CDR3 is made up of 14 amino acids. The CDR3 DNA reads as TGCAGCGTCGCCGGGACGGGGGGCGCAGATACGCAGTATTTT. Its protein is CSVAGTGGADTQYF.